The next 15 T cell receptor beta chains were all read from a single sample in a study of blood T cells in healthy people across ages. A J-beta primer mix and a sample-barcoded 5' primer were used in a second PCR of roughly 6 to 11 cycles. TCRdb called the 5' RACE reads again in MiXCR, with one record for every CDR3 protein. The sample records around 990,000 distinct CDR3 sequences, under 30% being singletons. These sequences were also reported in another study, on T cells of mothers and their children.

The sample consisted of blood. The receptor set was obtained from a girl aged 2-9 years in good health.

The rearrangement uses TRBV20-1 and TRBJ2-4, with D unresolved. Trimming cost V 0 bases and J 9 bases, with 6 bases left between them. CDR1 is DFQATT and CDR2 is SNEGSKA in the germline V gene (reference sequence). The CDR3 is made up of 11 amino acids. For the CDR3, the DNA is TGCAGTGCTAGAGATAGAGTCATTCAGTACTTC. Encoded protein: CSARDRVIQYF.

A note on this clonotype: Sequence at one end of the junction differs from germline and may be a read error. CDR3 residues: CSARTPSSETQHF. Here the CDR3 DNA reads TGCAGTGCTAGAACTCCTAGCTCAGAGACCCAGCACTTC. The V gene is TRBV20-1, the J gene TRBJ2-5, with TRBD2 as a possible D gene (5 bases). Germline V gives CDR1 DFQATT, CDR2 SNEGSKA (reference sequence). The CDR3 runs to 13 residues.

The rearrangement uses TRBV7-2 and TRBJ2-7; TRBD2 matches at 7 bases. Germline-derived CDR1 and CDR2 are SGHTA and FQGNSA. This CDR3 is 14 amino acids long. V gave up 1 base and J gave up 5 bases; unmatched junction bases: 5. CDR3 in amino acids: CASSLGLGGNEQYV. The CDR3 coding sequence is TGTGCCAGCAGCTTAGGACTCGGGGGGAACGAGCAGTACGTC.

This clonotype showed up just a few times. V usage is TRBV15 and J usage is TRBJ2-3; D remains unclear. Germline V lookup: CDR1 LNHNV, CDR2 YYDKDF (reference sequence). The CDR3 runs to 15 residues. V gave up 0 bases and J gave up 4 bases, with 11 bases separating them. CDR3 sequence reads: CATSRDQAPSDTQYF. CDR3 DNA sequence: TGTGCCACCAGCAGAGATCAAGCTCCCTCAGATACGCAGTATTTT. Variable domain in full (rest from reference TRBV15 and TRBJ2-3): DAMVIQNPRYQVTQFGKPVTLSCSQTLNHNVMYWYQQKSSQAPKLLFHYYDKDFNNEADTPDNFQSRRPNTSFCFLDIRSPGLGDTAMYLCATSRDQAPSDTQYFGPGTRLTVL.

This chain joins TRBV24-1 and TRBJ2-5, with D unclear. Trimming shortened V by 9 bases and J by 4 bases, and 20 bases separated the two germline ends. Germline loops: CDR1 KGHDR, CDR2 SFDVKD. CDR3 length: 15 amino acids. The CDR3 sequence: CATGLAGPLGETQYF. CDR3 nucleotides: TGTGCCACCGGTCTGGCCGGACCTCTTGGAGAGACCCAGTACTTC.

This chain uses TRBV19 with TRBJ1-1; tentatively, D is TRBD1 (6 bases). Trimming shortened V by 6 bases and J by 5 bases, and 16 bases separated the two germline ends. Per germline, CDR1 LNHDA and CDR2 SQIVND (reference sequence). This CDR3 comprises 14 residues. CDR3 nucleotide sequence: TGTGCCAGTAGCCAAACAGGGTCGGGTACTGAAGCTTTCTTT. This sequence encodes CASSQTGSGTEAFF.

This clonotype was found a few times. This CDR3 is CASSDGNGELFF. The CDR3 coding sequence is TGTGCCAGCAGCGACGGGAACGGGGAGCTGTTTTTT. The V gene is TRBV9, the J gene TRBJ2-2, with D perhaps TRBD2 (5 bases). Trimming took 3 bases from V and 7 from J, leaving 7 bases between them. The CDR3 length is 12 residues. Germline V lookup: CDR1 SGDLS, CDR2 YYNGEE.

The chain couples TRBV9 to TRBJ2-1; D gene ambiguous. Germline-derived CDR1 and CDR2 are SGDLS and YYNGEE. The CDR3 contains 12 residues. The V and J ends lost 4 bases and 8 bases respectively, with 10 bases between them. The CDR3 DNA sequence: TGTGCCAGCAGCTCCCGACTGGATGAGCAGTTCTTC. It encodes CASSSRLDEQFF.

This clonotype occurred a few times. The chain's CDR3 is CSARTAFSYEQYF. The CDR3 nucleotides read TGCAGTGCTAGGACAGCCTTCTCCTACGAGCAGTACTTC. J is TRBJ2-7 and V is TRBV20-1, with D possibly matching TRBD1 (5 bases). CDR1 is DFQATT and CDR2 is SNEGSKA in the germline V gene (reference sequence). The CDR3 loop spans 13 amino acids. The V end was cut by 3 bases, the J end by 0 bases, with 9 bases between.

The table lists this clonotype with a few counts. The rearrangement joins TRBV12-3 or TRBV12-4 to TRBJ2-1, with unresolved D. The CDR3 totals 13 residues. V was cut by 3 bases and J by 6 bases, with 9 bases left in between. The CDR3 region is CASSLFGTNEQFF. CDR3 coding DNA: TGTGCCAGCAGTTTGTTCGGAACCAATGAGCAGTTCTTC.

This clonotype occurred a few times. This chain joins TRBV6-2 or TRBV6-3 and TRBJ1-1, with TRBD1 matching 8 bases. After removal of 5 bases from V and 0 bases from J, the junction contained 11 bases not matched to a gene. Germline CDR1 reads MNHEY; CDR2 reads SVGEGT. The CDR3 is made up of 17 amino acids. CDR3 in amino acids: CASSPGQGDAMNTEAFF. The CDR3 nucleotides are TGTGCCAGCAGTCCCGGACAGGGAGATGCGATGAACACTGAAGCTTTCTTT.

This clonotype was counted a few times. The rearrangement joins TRBV21-1 to TRBJ2-1; TRBD2 is the table's D call, not checked against the DNA. TRBV21-1 is flagged as a pseudogene. This CDR3 contains 16 residues. The CDR3 bases are TGTGCCAGCAGCAAAGCGCATAGCGGGAGTTATGGTGAGCAGTTCTTC. Protein product: CASSKAHSGSYGEQFF.

This clonotype was detected a few times. This sequence joins TRBV4-1 and TRBJ1-2, with 7 bases matching TRBD1. Germline CDR1 MGHRA, CDR2 YSYEKL. This CDR3 is 14 amino acids long. Trimming cost V 1 base and J 4 bases; bases outside gene matches: 3. CDR3 DNA sequence: TGCGCCAGCAGCCAAGTGCCAGGGGGCTATGGCTACACCTTC. Its protein product is CASSQVPGGYGYTF.

The chain employs TRBV21-1 and TRBJ1-5. TRBV21-1 counts as a pseudogene. The CDR3 covers 16 residues. The CDR3 DNA reads TGTGCCAGCAGCAAAGAGGCGGCGGAGGGGTGGGTGCCCCAGCATTTT. It translates to CASSKEAAEGWVPQHF.

This clonotype was seen more than once but under ten times. The genes are TRBV4-2 and TRBJ2-1; D not resolved. Germline CDR1 and CDR2: LGHNA and YNFKEQ. Trimming took off 0 bases at V and 15 bases at J, with 18 bases between the two ends. The CDR3 length is 14 residues. CDR3 protein: CASSQDLAPTLAFF. Written as DNA, the CDR3 is TGTGCCAGCAGCCAAGACTTGGCCCCTACCTTAGCGTTCTTC.